The next 5 T cell receptor beta chains were all read from a single sample in a study of blood T cell repertoires in COVID-19. Here immunoSEQ multiplex PCR was the method, and the copy in TCRdb shows in-frame clones only, minus some. The sample records some 340,000 clones, around 88% being singletons. Sample: peripheral blood. The receptors derive from a young man with active or convalescent COVID-19.

This chain links TRBV3-1 (or the pseudogene TRBV3-2) with TRBJ2-7; possible D gene TRBD2, 6 bases. V dropped 2 bases and J dropped 5 bases, with 16 bases sitting between them. Looked up from germline, CDR1 is LGHDT and CDR2 is YNNKEL (reference sequence). The CDR3 contains 15 residues. This CDR3 is CASSQLAWGSDEQYF. CDR3 nucleotides: TGTGCCAGCAGCCAACTAGCGTGGGGATCGGACGAGCAGTACTTC.

The rearrangement uses TRBV7-3 and TRBJ2-3; 8 bases are shared with TRBD2. V dropped 5 bases and J dropped 5; count of bases not matched to a gene: 12. Germline V CDR1 and CDR2: SGHTA, FQGTGA. The CDR3 has 16 residues. The CDR3 DNA reads as TGTGCCAGCAGCGCCCGACTAGCGCTAAACCTAGATACGCAGTATTTT. It translates to CASSARLALNLDTQYF.

This sequence joins TRBV12-3 or TRBV12-4 and TRBJ2-2; the D is unclear. This CDR3 comprises 13 residues. The V end was cut by 2 bases, the J end by 4 bases, with 5 bases between. The CDR3 loop reads CASSLQLTGELFF. The CDR3 DNA reads TGTGCCAGCAGTTTACAACTCACCGGGGAGCTGTTTTTT.

The CDR3 loop reads CASSSSEVLETQYF. The CDR3 coding sequence is TGTGCCAGCAGCTCTTCCGAGGTCCTGGAGACCCAGTACTTC. The chain has TRBV7-2 and TRBJ2-5; no reliable D call. Germline V gives CDR1 SGHTA, CDR2 FQGNSA. The CDR3 covers 14 residues. Trimming shortened V by 4 bases and J by 5 bases, and 14 bases separated the two germline ends.

This chain uses TRBV7-2 with TRBJ2-7, with 7 bases identical to TRBD1. V trimming: 5 bases; J trimming: 4 bases; junction bases outside the gene matches: 5. The CDR3 length is 13 residues. From germline, CDR1 is SGHTA and CDR2 FQGNSA. The CDR3 is CASSPGTDYEQYF. CDR3 coding DNA: TGTGCCAGCAGCCCGGGGACAGATTACGAGCAGTACTTC.